The rows below give T cell receptor beta chains drawn from one sample of a study of blood T cell repertoires in COVID-19. The assay was immunoSEQ multiplex PCR, and TCRdb's table has in-frame clones only and misses some. Of about 300,000 clones listed, approximately 87% are singletons. The material sequenced was peripheral blood. The receptor source for this set is a woman between 35 and 50 years old who had recovered from COVID-19. CDR3s include the opening cysteine and the closing phenylalanine or tryptophan. D genes are given only for firm matches. Size tells how often a clone was seen (once, few, many) or the class of an expanded clone, and some rows leave it out.

J,size,D,V,CDR3,DNA
TRBJ2-1,NA,TRBD1,TRBV3-1/TRBV3-2,CASRDRGGKAYNEQFF,TGTGCCAGCAGGGACAGGGGAGGTAAGGCCTACAATGAGCAGTTCTTC
TRBJ2-7,NA,NA,TRBV6-6,CASTHRRGFSYEQYF,TGTGCCAGCACCCACAGGCGGGGATTTTCCTACGAGCAGTACTTC
TRBJ2-1,NA,NA,TRBV4-1,CASSQAAGPYNEQFF,TGCGCCAGCAGCCAAGCAGCGGGCCCCTACAATGAGCAGTTCTTC
TRBJ2-1,NA,TRBD1,TRBV7-9,CASRIRGNEQFF,TGTGCCAGCAGAATCAGGGGGAATGAGCAGTTCTTC
TRBJ2-1,NA,TRBD1,TRBV6-5,CASSETGTGAEQFF,TGTGCCAGCAGCGAGACCGGGACAGGGGCCGAGCAGTTCTTC
TRBJ1-5,NA,NA,TRBV19,CASAGTHSNQPQHF,TGTGCCAGTGCCGGGACACATAGCAATCAGCCCCAGCATTTT
TRBJ2-5,NA,TRBD2,TRBV6-1,CASSAYGTKNFETQYF,TGTGCCAGCAGTGCCTACGGGACTAAGAATTTCGAGACCCAGTACTTC
TRBJ2-5,NA,TRBD2,TRBV7-9,CASSLGLAGEETQYF,TGTGCCAGCAGCTTAGGTCTAGCGGGGGAAGAGACCCAGTACTTC
TRBJ2-5,NA,TRBD2,TRBV11-2,CASSPPPGLASETQYF,TGTGCCAGCAGCCCACCCCCGGGACTAGCATCGGAGACCCAGTACTTC
TRBJ2-1,NA,TRBD2,TRBV5-4,CASSLGGGGGNEQFF,TGTGCCAGCAGCTTGGGAGGCGGGGGGGGCAATGAGCAGTTCTTC
TRBJ2-2,NA,NA,TRBV11-2,CASSLHGGGGTGELFF,TGTGCCAGCAGCTTACACGGGGGAGGGGGCACCGGGGAGCTGTTTTTT
TRBJ2-5,NA,TRBD2,TRBV5-1,CASSSPLAGGETQYF,TGCGCCAGCAGCTCCCCACTAGCGGGGGGAGAGACCCAGTACTTC
TRBJ2-2,NA,TRBD1,TRBV6-5,CASSRRDRDTGELFF,TGTGCCAGCAGCCGCCGGGACAGGGACACCGGGGAGCTGTTTTTT
TRBJ1-5,NA,NA,TRBV30,CAWSVRQPNQPQHF,TGTGCCTGGAGTGTACGACAGCCCAATCAGCCCCAGCATTTT
TRBJ2-5,NA,TRBD2,TRBV5-5,CASSRGLAGGGETQYF,TGTGCCAGCAGCCGGGGACTAGCGGGGGGCGGGGAGACCCAGTACTTC
TRBJ1-5,once,TRBD1,TRBV10-3,CAISEKGAYQPQHF,TGTGCCATCAGTGAGAAGGGGGCGTATCAGCCCCAGCATTTT
TRBJ2-6,NA,NA,TRBV5-4,CASSLLAASGANVLTF,TGTGCCAGCAGCTTGCTCGCGGCGTCTGGGGCCAACGTCCTGACTTTC
TRBJ1-1,NA,NA,TRBV10-3,CAISEREYEAFF,TGTGCCATCAGTGAGAGGGAGTATGAAGCTTTCTTT
TRBJ1-3,NA,NA,TRBV5-1,CASSLEGGLDTIYF,TGCGCCAGCAGCTTGGAAGGGGGTTTGGACACCATATATTTT
TRBJ1-2,NA,NA,TRBV27,CASSLSAGPYGYTF,TGTGCCAGCAGTTTATCGGCGGGCCCCTATGGCTACACCTTC